What follows are 25 T cell receptor beta chains derived from one specimen sequenced in a study of CD8 T cells in ankylosing spondylitis. TCRdb ran MiXCR on the 5' RACE reads and lists one entry per CDR3 protein. The table lists about 200,000 distinct CDR3 sequences, around 25% of them singletons, with under 7% in the top ten. The sequencing sample was made of blood, either unsorted or a sorted T cell fraction (not recorded which). The receptor set was obtained from a male donor with ankylosing spondylitis or in good health (not recorded which).

The chain has TRBV5-4 and TRBJ1-3; D perhaps matches TRBD1 (6 bases). There are 14 residues in the CDR3. From germline, CDR1 is SGHNT and CDR2 YYREEE (reference sequence). The V end was cut by 4 bases, the J end by 4 bases, with 12 bases between. The CDR3 DNA follows: TGTGCCAGCAGCACCGGGACAATAGGAAACACCATATATTTT. Translating it yields CASSTGTIGNTIYF. Supplemented by reference TRBV5-4 and TRBJ1-3, the full variable domain reads ETGVTQSPTHLIKTRGQQVTLRCSSQSGHNTVSWYQQALGQGPQFIFQYYREEENGRGNFPPRFSGLQFPNYSSELNVNALELDDSALYLCASSTGTIGNTIYFGEGSWLTVV.

The rearrangement uses TRBV20-1 and TRBJ2-1; D is uncertain. The germline gives CDR1 DFQATT, CDR2 SNEGSKA (reference sequence). This CDR3 contains 14 residues. The ends were cut back, 1 base at V and 8 bases at J, with 15 bases in the middle. CDR3 loop: CSARGLRPWDEQFF. The CDR3 DNA reads as TGCAGTGCTAGAGGACTCAGGCCCTGGGATGAGCAGTTCTTC.

The chain has TRBV20-1 and TRBJ2-2; no clear D. In germline, CDR1 is DFQATT, CDR2 SNEGSKA (reference sequence). V shed 3 bases and J shed 5 bases, with 16 bases lying between them. The CDR3 is 15 residues long. Written as DNA, the CDR3 is TGCAGTGCTAGGGTCCCTCTGGCAGAGACCGGGGAGCTGTTTTTT. It is translated as CSARVPLAETGELFF.

The genes are TRBV6-5 and TRBJ2-1; TRBD2 is a possible D gene (6 bases). The CDR3 loop spans 13 amino acids. V lost 1 base to trimming and J lost 10 bases, with 11 bases between them. Germline loops: CDR1 MNHEY, CDR2 SVGAGI. The CDR3 DNA follows: TGTGCCAGCAGTTACTGGCGCGGGACGGAGCAGTTCTTC. It codes for CASSYWRGTEQFF.

In its sample, this clonotype was seen many times. The V call is TRBV5-6, the J call TRBJ2-5; the D is unclear. V was trimmed by 2 bases and J by 1 base, leaving 6 bases between them. Germline loops: CDR1 SGHDT, CDR2 YYEEEE. CDR3 size: 13 residues. The CDR3 DNA follows: TGTGCCAGCAGCTTCGAGGCCCAAGAGACCCAGTACTTC. Translating it yields CASSFEAQETQYF.

The chain employs TRBV20-1 and TRBJ2-4; D unclear. Trimming stripped 1 base from V and 0 bases from J, with 4 bases between. The CDR3 is made up of 13 amino acids. Germline CDR1 is DFQATT and CDR2 is SNEGSKA (reference sequence). CDR3 in DNA: TGCAGTGCTAGAGTCTTAGCCAAAAACATTCAGTACTTC. It yields the protein CSARVLAKNIQYF.

The chain employs TRBV29-1 and TRBJ2-3; no firm D call. Looked up from germline, CDR1 is SQVTM and CDR2 is ANQGSEA. This CDR3 is built from 13 residues. Trimming took off 8 bases at V and 0 bases at J, with 12 bases between the two ends. CDR3: CSLQFGSTDTQYF. The CDR3 DNA follows: TGCAGCCTCCAGTTCGGGAGCACAGATACGCAGTATTTT.

This clonotype came up a few times. The chain couples TRBV18 to TRBJ2-7; 7 bases agree with TRBD1. This CDR3 has 14 residues. Germline assignment: CDR1 KGHSH and CDR2 LQKENI. V was pared by 4 bases and J by 5 bases, with 8 bases of the junction left unmatched. The CDR3 DNA sequence: TGTGCCAGCTCACGCCCGGACAGGAGCCACGAGCAGTACTTC. It translates to CASSRPDRSHEQYF.

This clonotype was observed many times. This chain joins TRBV6-5 and TRBJ1-5; possible D gene TRBD1, 5 bases. V gave up 5 bases and J gave up 4 bases, with 15 bases separating them. The length of the CDR3 is 15 residues. Germline V gives CDR1 MNHEY, CDR2 SVGAGI. CDR3 DNA sequence: TGTGCCAGCAGTAACAAGGGACGGCCAAATCAGCCCCAGCATTTT. Amino acid sequence: CASSNKGRPNQPQHF.

V and J are TRBV6-2 or TRBV6-3 and TRBJ1-6, with D uncertain. This CDR3 is built from 14 residues. CDR1 and CDR2 from the germline V gene are MNHEY and SVGEGT. With 6 bases removed from V and 6 bases from J, the gap between germline ends came to 12 bases. CDR3 in DNA: TGTGCCAGCAGCCCCGGTTCGGGTAATTCACCCCTCCACTTT. This codes for CASSPGSGNSPLHF.

This chain uses TRBV7-2 with TRBJ1-2, with D perhaps matching TRBD1 (6 bases). Per the germline V gene, CDR1 is SGHTA and CDR2 is FQGNSA. This CDR3 is built from 12 residues. V gave up 4 bases and J gave up 7 bases, with 10 bases separating them. The CDR3 DNA is TGTGCCAGCAGCTCCAACAGGGCTGGCTACACCTTC. Protein sequence: CASSSNRAGYTF.

The V and J genes are TRBV24-1 and TRBJ2-1; D might be TRBD1 or TRBD2, each matching 5 bases. The CDR3 has 14 amino acids. Germline V gene lookup returns CDR1 KGHDR and CDR2 SFDVKD. V gave up 3 bases and J gave up 5 bases, with 10 bases separating them. CDR3: CATSDTGTHNEQFF. The CDR3 DNA reads TGTGCCACCAGTGATACCGGGACCCACAATGAGCAGTTCTTC.

The CDR3 protein is CSARREGPETQYF. CDR3 sequence (DNA): TGCAGTGCTAGACGGGAGGGCCCAGAGACCCAGTACTTC. The chain is built from TRBV20-1 and TRBJ2-5, with 8 bases that match TRBD2. The germline gives CDR1 DFQATT, CDR2 SNEGSKA (reference sequence). The CDR3 spans 13 residues. V lost 2 bases and J lost 4; bases outside the gene matches: 3.

There are many counts of this clonotype. This chain joins TRBV7-2 and TRBJ2-1; D may be TRBD2 (5 bases). This CDR3 contains 15 residues. From germline, CDR1 is SGHTA and CDR2 FQGNSA. V was cut by 0 bases and J by 5 bases, with 11 bases left in between. The CDR3, as DNA: TGTGCCAGCAGCTTAGCGCTAGGACTCCACAATGAGCAGTTCTTC. Protein: CASSLALGLHNEQFF.

This clonotype has a count of ten or more. The chain recombines TRBV28 with TRBJ2-7; D might be TRBD1 or TRBD2, each matching 5 bases. V lost 3 bases and J 4 bases, leaving 13 bases between the germline ends. The CDR3 spans 14 residues. From germline, CDR1 is MDHEN and CDR2 SYDVKM. In nucleotides, the CDR3 is TGTGCCAGCAGTTTCACCGGGACGGATTACGAGCAGTACTTC. This sequence encodes CASSFTGTDYEQYF.

CDR3 residues: CASSLEVWTGHETQYF. CDR3 DNA sequence: TGTGCCAGCAGCTTAGAAGTCTGGACAGGGCACGAGACCCAGTACTTC. This chain uses TRBV7-9 with TRBJ2-5; 8 nucleotides align to TRBD1. The trim removed 1 base at V and 5 bases at J, leaving 9 bases unmatched. CDR3 length: 16 amino acids. Germline values: CDR1 SEHNR, CDR2 FQNEAQ (reference sequence). The whole variable domain, filled in from reference TRBV7-9 and TRBJ2-5, reads DTGVSQNPRHKITKRGQNVTFRCDPISEHNRLYWYRQTLGQGPEFLTYFQNEAQLEKSRLLSDRFSAERPKGSFSTLEIQRTEQGDSAMYLCASSLEVWTGHETQYFGPGTRLLVL.

The chain uses TRBV12-3 or TRBV12-4 and TRBJ2-3; 11 bases map to TRBD2. The CDR3 runs to 15 residues. The trim removed 6 bases at V and 4 bases at J, leaving 6 bases unmatched. This chain's CDR3 is CASSPGLAVADTQYF. The CDR3 DNA follows: TGTGCCAGCAGCCCGGGACTAGCGGTAGCAGATACGCAGTATTTT.

The genes are TRBV12-3 or TRBV12-4 and TRBJ1-5; D gene unclear. V dropped 3 bases and J dropped 2 bases, with 14 bases sitting between them. This CDR3 is built from 16 residues. The chain's CDR3 is CASSLMDDSGNQPQHF. The DNA of the CDR3 is TGTGCCAGCAGTTTGATGGACGACTCGGGCAATCAGCCCCAGCATTTT.

The chain couples TRBV29-1 to TRBJ1-1, with D hard to call. The germline CDR1 and CDR2 sequences are SQVTM and ANQGSEA. The CDR3 length is 14 residues. Trimming cost V 3 bases and J 0 bases, with 11 bases left between them. For the CDR3, the DNA is TGCAGCGTTGAGTTGCCGGGGATGAACACTGAAGCTTTCTTT. Residues: CSVELPGMNTEAFF.

This clonotype was seen many times. This chain links TRBV6-5 with TRBJ2-2; D is undetermined. V was clipped by 5 bases and J by 6 bases, with 7 bases between them. The CDR3 runs 12 residues. Germline loops: CDR1 MNHEY, CDR2 SVGAGI. The CDR3 bases are TGTGCCAGCAGTCGTAAATCCGGGGAGCTGTTTTTT. Translation: CASSRKSGELFF.

This clonotype showed up just a few times. The chain uses TRBV19 and TRBJ2-1, with 8 bases identical to TRBD1. CDR1 is LNHDA, CDR2 SQIVND, per germline (reference sequence). V trimming: 6 bases; J trimming: 0 bases; junction bases outside the gene matches: 4. The CDR3 has 15 amino acids. CDR3 bases: TGTGCCAGTAGGAGGGACAGGAGCTCCTACAATGAGCAGTTCTTC. This sequence encodes CASRRDRSSYNEQFF.

This clonotype was found a few times. J is TRBJ1-6 and V is TRBV4-3; weak D call: TRBD1 (5 bases). Germline V gene sequence: CDR1 LGHNA, CDR2 YSLEER. Between the trimmed V and J ends, which lost 2 bases and 9 bases, there was a span of 11 bases. This CDR3 is 14 amino acids long. The CDR3 loop is CASSQPGQGSPLHF. In DNA, the CDR3 is TGCGCCAGCAGCCAACCTGGGCAGGGTTCACCCCTCCACTTT.

In DNA form, the CDR3 reads TGTGCCAGCTTAATAGGGGCCTTGAACACTGAAGCTTTCTTT. This gives the protein CASLIGALNTEAFF. The genes are TRBV28 and TRBJ1-1; tentatively, D is TRBD1 (5 bases). This CDR3 is built from 14 residues. CDR1 is MDHEN, CDR2 SYDVKM, per germline. The V end was cut by 8 bases, the J end by 0 bases, with 13 bases between.

This clonotype came up many times. The gene calls are TRBV5-1 and TRBJ1-5; TRBD1 might be the D (6 bases). The CDR3 has 15 residues. Trimming cost V 2 bases and J 4 bases, with 13 bases left between them. Germline V gene sequence: CDR1 SGHRS, CDR2 YFSETQ. Here the CDR3 reads CASSFLGGENQPQHF. CDR3 coding DNA: TGCGCCAGCAGCTTTTTAGGGGGTGAGAATCAGCCCCAGCATTTT.

The sample holds many counts of this clonotype. The rearrangement uses TRBV12-3 or TRBV12-4 and TRBJ2-7; a possible D gene is TRBD1 (5 bases). The V gene lost 6 bases and the J gene lost 3 bases, with 6 bases spanning the gap. The CDR3 totals 11 residues. CDR3 amino acids: CASSRDYEQYF. The CDR3 DNA reads as TGTGCCAGCAGCAGGGACTACGAGCAGTACTTC.